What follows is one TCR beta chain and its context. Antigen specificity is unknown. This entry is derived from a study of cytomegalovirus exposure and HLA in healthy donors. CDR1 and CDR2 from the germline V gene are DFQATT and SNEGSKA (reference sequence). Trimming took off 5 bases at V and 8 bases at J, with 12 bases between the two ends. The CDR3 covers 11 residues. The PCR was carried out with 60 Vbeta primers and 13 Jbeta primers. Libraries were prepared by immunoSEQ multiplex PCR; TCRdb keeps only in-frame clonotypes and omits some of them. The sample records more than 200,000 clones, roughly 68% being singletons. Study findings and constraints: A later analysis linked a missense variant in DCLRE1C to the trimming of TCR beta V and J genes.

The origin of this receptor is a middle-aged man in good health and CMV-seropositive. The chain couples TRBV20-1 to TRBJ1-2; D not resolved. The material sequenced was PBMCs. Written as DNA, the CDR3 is TGCAGTGCTCCCGCCTCCCGGGGCTACACCTTC. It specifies CSAPASRGYTF.